Listed below are T cell receptor beta chains from one sample, sequenced in a study of blood T cell repertoires in COVID-19. Using immunoSEQ multiplex PCR, the repertoire was profiled, and TCRdb retains in-frame clones only, with some absent. The sample comprises 150,000 or so clones, about 84% of which are singletons, and about 12% rests with the top ten. The sample was PBMCs or T cells enriched from blood (not recorded which). The origin of the receptors is a man aged 45-65 years who had recovered from COVID-19. CDR3s include the opening cysteine and the closing phenylalanine or tryptophan. Fields, in order: clone size, J gene, V gene, D gene, CDR3 DNA, CDR3 protein. A D gene is named only where the DNA matches it firmly. The listing skips clone size in some rows; elsewhere it reads once, few, many or a size class.

NA,TRBJ1-1,TRBV30,TRBD1,TGTGCCTGGAGGCCCCGACAGGGGTGGACTGAAGCTTTCTTT,CAWRPRQGWTEAFF
NA,TRBJ2-3,TRBV7-2,TRBD2,TGTGCCAGCCGCCTGGGGGGACTAGCTCTTCGTTCAGATACGCAGTATTTT,CASRLGGLALRSDTQYF
NA,TRBJ1-3,TRBV2,NA,TGTGCCAGCAGTGATTTGGGCAGCTCTGGAAACACCATATATTTT,CASSDLGSSGNTIYF
NA,TRBJ1-6,TRBV20-1,NA,TGCAGCGCCGGGGATTCACCCCTCCACTTT,CSAGDSPLHF
NA,TRBJ1-5,TRBV9,NA,TGTGCCAGCAGCGTTACTAATCAGCCCCAGCATTTT,CASSVTNQPQHF
NA,TRBJ1-1,TRBV5-6,NA,TGTGCCAGCAGCGCCCCCCTAATTTTGAACACTGAAGCTTTCTTT,CASSAPLILNTEAFF
NA,TRBJ1-5,TRBV3-1/TRBV3-2,NA,TGTGCCAGCAGCCAAGGGGCCGGGGGGGGTCAGCCCCAGCATTTT,CASSQGAGGGQPQHF
NA,TRBJ2-4,TRBV4-1,NA,TGCGCCAGCAGCCAGTTACAGGGAACCAAAAACATTCAGTACTTC,CASSQLQGTKNIQYF
NA,TRBJ1-6,TRBV19,NA,TGTGCCAGTATGGGTCCAACTAATAATTCACCCCTCCACTTT,CASMGPTNNSPLHF
NA,TRBJ1-1,TRBV6-2/TRBV6-3,NA,TGTGCCAGCAGCCCTAGGACTGGGAACACTGAAGCTTTCTTT,CASSPRTGNTEAFF
NA,TRBJ1-2,TRBV3-1/TRBV3-2,TRBD1,TGTGCCAGCAGTGGGATGTCGACAGGGGGCTCACTTTTATCTCCGTATGGCTACACCTTC,CASSGMSTGGSLLSPYGYTF
few,TRBJ1-1,TRBV6-2/TRBV6-3,NA,TGTGCCAGCAGCCCCCATCGACAGAACACTGAAGCTTTCTTT,CASSPHRQNTEAFF
NA,TRBJ2-2,TRBV3-1/TRBV3-2,NA,TGTGCCAGCAGCGGATCGACAGGTCCCGGGGAGCTGTTTTTT,CASSGSTGPGELFF